A single sample is the source of the 24 T cell receptor beta chains below, sequenced in a study of blood T cells in healthy people across ages. Alongside a J-beta primer mix, a sample-barcoded 5' primer served in a second PCR lasting roughly 6 to 11 cycles. TCRdb reprocessed the 5' RACE reads via MiXCR and lists one record per CDR3 protein. The sample has approximately 350,000 distinct CDR3 sequences, 52% seen once. Sequencing was performed on blood. The receptors were sampled from a man in his sixties in good health.

The chain links TRBV28 to TRBJ2-3; D is ambiguous. Per the germline V gene, CDR1 is MDHEN and CDR2 is SYDVKM. Between the trimmed V and J ends, which lost 6 bases and 0 bases, there was a span of 13 bases. The CDR3 extends over 15 amino acids. The DNA for the CDR3 is TGTGCCAGCAGACCTGACACTCCTAGCACAGATACGCAGTATTTT. Protein sequence: CASRPDTPSTDTQYF.

About this clonotype itself: A much more abundant neighbour one base away suggests this may be a read error. The chain is built from TRBV7-2 and TRBJ2-1; perhaps D is TRBD1 or TRBD2 (6 bases each). This CDR3 has 14 amino acids. The germline V gene encodes CDR1 SGHTA and CDR2 FQGNSA. With 4 bases removed from V and 10 bases from J, the gap between germline ends came to 17 bases. CDR3 residues: CASSSGGRSYEQFF. The CDR3, as DNA: TGTGCCAGCAGCTCCGGGGGCAGGAGCTACGAGCAGTTCTTC.

This chain uses TRBV20-1 with TRBJ2-1; no definite D call. V lost 1 base to trimming and J lost 1 base, with 8 bases between them. CDR1 and CDR2 from the germline V gene are DFQATT and SNEGSKA (reference sequence). The CDR3 is 14 amino acids. CDR3 sequence reads: CSARGRNSYNEQFF. The CDR3 DNA sequence: TGCAGTGCTAGAGGGAGAAATTCCTACAATGAGCAGTTCTTC.

This clonotype was found a few times. CDR3 sequence (DNA): TGCAGCGCTGAGGGGGGAGGAGGCTACACCTTC. The encoded protein is CSAEGGGGYTF. This chain links TRBV29-1 with TRBJ1-2, with D perhaps matching TRBD1 (6 bases). Trimming shortened V by 7 bases and J by 8 bases, and 14 bases separated the two germline ends. This CDR3 is 11 amino acids long. Germline V gene lookup returns CDR1 SQVTM and CDR2 ANQGSEA.

The gene calls are TRBV20-1 and TRBJ2-7, with TRBD2 matching 7 bases. The CDR3 loop spans 14 amino acids. Germline values: CDR1 DFQATT, CDR2 SNEGSKA (reference sequence). J was trimmed by 0 bases and V by 2 bases; bases with no gene match: 4. The CDR3 protein is CSARPAGFSYEQYF. As DNA, the CDR3 is TGCAGTGCTAGACCAGCGGGGTTCTCCTACGAGCAGTACTTC.

In its sample, this clonotype was seen a few times. The chain couples TRBV6-1 to TRBJ2-7, with TRBD2 matching over 9 bases. The germline V gene has CDR1 MNHNS and CDR2 SASEGT. This CDR3 region has 14 residues. V was clipped by 5 bases and J by 4 bases; unmatched bases: 6. This CDR3 is CASSSRGGRYEQYF. CDR3 sequence (DNA): TGTGCCAGCAGTTCGCGGGGGGGCCGGTACGAGCAGTACTTC.

This clonotype has just one count. This chain connects TRBV3-1 to TRBJ1-4; D is perhaps TRBD1 (5 bases). The V end lost 0 bases, the J end lost 8 bases, and 10 bases lay between the germline ends. Germline CDR1 is LGHDT and CDR2 is YNNKEL (reference sequence). The CDR3 spans 14 residues. CDR3 protein: CASSQDRVREKLFF. The CDR3 DNA reads TGTGCCAGCAGCCAAGACAGGGTGCGGGAAAAACTGTTTTTT.

This clonotype was seen only a few times. This chain joins TRBV4-3 and TRBJ2-5; no clear D gene. CDR3 length: 13 amino acids. The germline V and J ends were trimmed by 0 bases and 4 bases, with 6 bases remaining between them. Looked up from germline, CDR1 is LGHNA and CDR2 is YSLEER. The CDR3 bases are TGCGCCAGCAGCCAAGAGCGTCGAGAGACCCAGTACTTC. This translates into CASSQERRETQYF.

This clonotype appeared a few times. This CDR3 reads CSVERQGSDGYTF. The CDR3 coding sequence is TGCAGCGTTGAGAGGCAGGGGAGTGATGGCTACACCTTC. The chain carries TRBV29-1 and TRBJ1-2, with a possible D match to TRBD1 (6 bases). The V gene's germline CDR1 is SQVTM and CDR2 ANQGSEA. Between the trimmed V and J ends, which lost 3 bases and 6 bases, there was a span of 14 bases. This CDR3 is 13 amino acids long.

J is TRBJ2-1 and V is TRBV5-1; possibly TRBD2 for D (5 bases). V was cut by 1 base and J by 7 bases, with 6 bases left in between. Germline assignment: CDR1 SGHRS and CDR2 YFSETQ. The CDR3 spans 12 residues. In DNA form, the CDR3 reads TGCGCCAGCAGCTTGTCGGGGAATGAGCAGTTCTTC. Amino acid sequence: CASSLSGNEQFF. The full variable domain, its missing parts supplied by reference TRBV5-1 and TRBJ2-1, is KAGVTQTPRYLIKTRGQQVTLSCSPISGHRSVSWYQQTPGQGLQFLFEYFSETQRNKGNFPGRFSGRQFSNSRSEMNVSTLELGDSALYLCASSLSGNEQFFGPGTRLTVL.

This clonotype was observed at least ten times. The rearrangement joins TRBV18 to TRBJ2-5, with TRBD1 matching over 7 bases. There are 15 residues in the CDR3. The germline gives CDR1 KGHSH, CDR2 LQKENI. V was pared by 3 bases and J by 2 bases, with 6 bases of the junction left unmatched. The CDR3 DNA is TGTGCCAGCTCACCCCGGGACAGCCTTCAAGAGACCCAGTACTTC. It encodes CASSPRDSLQETQYF.

The DNA of the CDR3 is TGTGCCAGCAGTGTGGGGGGAGTAGATGGCTACACCTTC. Its translation is CASSVGGVDGYTF. V and J are TRBV12-3 or TRBV12-4 and TRBJ1-2; D might be TRBD1 (5 bases). Trimming stripped 5 bases from V and 6 bases from J, with 13 bases between. This CDR3 region has 13 residues.

The chain employs TRBV6-5 and TRBJ2-7; D gene ambiguous. Trimming removed 0 bases from V and 0 bases from J, with 12 bases in between. In germline, CDR1 is MNHEY, CDR2 SVGAGI. The CDR3 spans 16 residues. Here the CDR3 DNA reads TGTGCCAGCAGTTACTCGAGCCGGAATCCCTCCTACGAGCAGTACTTC. Translating gives CASSYSSRNPSYEQYF.

The rearrangement joins TRBV10-3 to TRBJ2-1; D may be TRBD1 (6 bases). The CDR3 totals 14 residues. CDR1 ENHRY and CDR2 SYGVKD come from the germline V gene. V dropped 4 bases and J dropped 6 bases, with 13 bases sitting between them. CDR3 DNA sequence: TGTGCCATCAGTGTAAGGTTAGGGGGCAATGAGCAGTTCTTC. Translating gives CAISVRLGGNEQFF.

This clonotype has only a few counts. The rearrangement joins TRBV18 to TRBJ2-1, with 12 bases identical to TRBD2. Germline assignment: CDR1 KGHSH and CDR2 LQKENI. Germline trimming cut 3 bases from V and 7 bases from J; bases unmatched to any gene: 4. The CDR3 has 15 amino acids. This CDR3 is CASSPATSGRNEQFF. In DNA, the CDR3 is TGTGCCAGCTCACCGGCGACTAGCGGGAGAAATGAGCAGTTCTTC.

This clonotype was recorded at least ten times. This chain uses TRBV5-1 with TRBJ2-1; D gene uncertain. Germline CDR1 is SGHRS and CDR2 is YFSETQ. V was clipped by 4 bases and J by 9 bases, with 8 bases between them. The CDR3 totals 11 residues. CDR3: CASSDLGEQFF. As DNA, the CDR3 is TGCGCCAGCAGCGACCTCGGTGAGCAGTTCTTC.

The sample holds many counts of this clonotype. The rearrangement uses TRBV27 and TRBJ2-5; D unresolved. V dropped 5 bases and J dropped 5 bases, with 15 bases sitting between them. The CDR3 is made up of 14 amino acids. Germline CDR1 is MNHEY and CDR2 is SMNVEV (reference sequence). CDR3 DNA sequence: TGTGCCAGCAGTCTCCCAGGAGCGCTGGAGACCCAGTACTTC. It yields the protein CASSLPGALETQYF.

This clonotype has a handful of counts. V usage is TRBV4-3 and J usage is TRBJ2-7; TRBD2 matches at 8 bases. The CDR3 loop spans 16 amino acids. Germline CDR1 LGHNA, CDR2 YSLEER. V gave up 1 base and J gave up 0 bases; unmatched junction bases: 5. This CDR3 reads CASSQAPTSGSYEQYF. In DNA, the CDR3 is TGCGCCAGCAGCCAAGCCCCCACTAGCGGCTCCTACGAGCAGTACTTC.

This sequence joins TRBV7-2 and TRBJ1-2; possibly TRBD1 for D (5 bases). The CDR3 runs 11 residues. Per germline, CDR1 SGHTA and CDR2 FQGNSA. Deletions cut 5 bases from V and 7 bases from J, with 8 bases between. CDR3 sequence: CASSPGSGYTF. The DNA for the CDR3 is TGTGCCAGCAGCCCAGGGAGTGGCTACACCTTC.

The chain has TRBV5-1 and TRBJ2-3; D call uncertain. The germline CDR1 and CDR2 sequences are SGHRS and YFSETQ. The CDR3 contains 14 residues. The V and J ends lost 2 bases and 0 bases respectively, with 7 bases between them. CDR3 nucleotide sequence: TGCGCCAGCAGCTTCCAGGATAGCACAGATACGCAGTATTTT. Amino acids: CASSFQDSTDTQYF.

The chain uses TRBV13 and TRBJ2-3, with D perhaps matching TRBD2 (6 bases). The V and J ends lost 4 bases and 6 bases respectively, with 17 bases between them. In germline, CDR1 is PRHDT, CDR2 FYEKMQ (reference sequence). The CDR3 contains 15 residues. The CDR3 DNA follows: TGTGCCAGCAGCTCGCGGGGTCTGAAAGGGGATACGCAGTATTTT. It encodes CASSSRGLKGDTQYF.

The chain has TRBV20-1 and TRBJ2-7, with 11 bases fitting TRBD2. This CDR3 contains 14 residues. Losses at the gene ends were 5 bases for V and 2 bases for J; bases not matched to a gene: 5. Germline lookup yields CDR1 DFQATT and CDR2 SNEGSKA (reference sequence). CDR3 protein: CSAFLAGGTYEQYF. CDR3 in DNA: TGCAGTGCTTTCCTAGCGGGGGGTACCTACGAGCAGTACTTC.

The rearrangement joins TRBV4-2 to TRBJ2-1, with TRBD2 matching 7 bases. V dropped 4 bases and J dropped 7; count of bases not matched to a gene: 10. The CDR3 sequence is 15 residues long. Germline CDR1 reads LGHNA; CDR2 reads YNFKEQ. In DNA, the CDR3 is TGTGCCAGCAGCCCACTAGCCCACGGGGGGAATGAGCAGTTCTTC. Translated: CASSPLAHGGNEQFF.

The CDR3 is CSARDRGLADSDTQYF. CDR3 DNA sequence: TGCAGTGCTAGAGATCGTGGACTAGCGGACTCAGATACGCAGTATTTT. The rearrangement links TRBV20-1 to TRBJ2-3, with TRBD2 matching over 10 bases. This CDR3 comprises 16 residues. With V trimmed by 0 bases and J by 4 bases, 7 bases remained unmatched. Germline CDR1 reads DFQATT; CDR2 reads SNEGSKA (reference sequence).